This T cell receptor (beta chain) emerged from a study of cytomegalovirus exposure and HLA in healthy donors (dated by TCRdb to the late 2010s). Background on the whole study: In an earlier analysis of approximately 500 of the donors, 276 Gb of sequence data and about 110 million unique TCR beta sequences from about 180 million T cells were reported. The number of typed donors differed by locus: 629-630 for A, B, C, DRB1 and DQB1; approximately 520 for DQA1; 606 for DPA1; and about 470 for DPB1. An early release covering roughly 640 HLA-typed donors comprised roughly 300 gigabases of sequencing data and 85 million to 100 million unique TCR sequences. Of the 350 to 450 genotyped donors, 75% to 85% were placed in the genetic ancestry cluster associated with self-reported Caucasian donors. To predict cytomegalovirus infection status, the study combined high-throughput TCR immunosequencing, statistical association of individual TCRs with disease status, and machine learning. A separate validation cohort of 100 to 150 different subjects was used in addition to the approximately 610-subject first cohort. Using immunosequencing, the study profiled T cell repertoires from 666 subjects and related those repertoires to cytomegalovirus serostatus. In the later analysis, no new phenotypic data were used to find candidate immune exposures; instead, reliance was placed on TCR beta sequences and their occurrence across donors. Because of strong linkage in the cohort, five DR-DQ haplotypes were treated as single units for association and clustering. The study aimed to test whether cataloging public T cell receptors could reveal signatures of past pathogen exposure. A later analysis re-examined previously published TCR beta repertoires from around 670 donors and added high-resolution HLA genotyping to investigate patterns of TCR occurrence. Donor age, sex, ethnicity and CMV serostatus were compiled alongside the repertoire data. HLA typing covered class I and class II loci at four-digit resolution. Among some 410 genotyped donors of the cohort, an average of around 250,000 unique TCR beta nucleotide sequences was sequenced per donor, of which 15% to 20% were non-productive. A later genetic analysis used genome-wide SNP genotypes for 398 of the 666 donors, treating that subset as a discovery cohort. Every repertoire in the discovery cohort had been generated on one and the same sequencing platform. An earlier analysis of around 580 of the donors used high-throughput TCR beta sequencing to judge whether each TCR beta V gene segment behaved as functional or pseudogenic. Overall study outcomes, separate from this receptor: According to a later analysis, TCR association rates differed among HLA loci, with DRB1 alleles showing the most associated TCRs and HLA-C alleles showing the fewest. In an earlier analysis of approximately 590 of the donors, most TCR beta V segments appeared in productive rearrangements about 90% or about 30% of the time, broadly matching IMGT annotations. In a later analysis, HLA-associated TCR beta chains showed more clonal expansion and lower generation probabilities than non-associated chains that were equally common. The 87-base-pair reads could not distinguish some IMGT-functional V segments, including TRBV6-2 and TRBV6-3, so those segments were excluded. According to the authors, the approach could potentially be generalized to other disease states and immunological phenotypes. CMV serostatus was the only immune exposure information available for the cohort. Because HLA typing was unavailable for some donors at each locus, only the typed subset was used in association tests. Because counts were too low, roughly 18 rarely observed V segments, including chromosome 9 orphons, were left out of the earlier analysis of approximately 580 of the donors. A later analysis found that most CMV-associated TCR beta chains appeared HLA-restricted, with HLA associations seemingly driven largely by CMV exposure. The study listed over 150 TCR beta chains as associated with cytomegalovirus. Linkage disequilibrium might explain the correlated functional status among segregating V segments, but an unknown experimental factor could not be ruled out. Several of the top co-occurrence clusters appeared to be linked to parvovirus B19, influenza, CMV and Epstein-Barr virus, according to a later analysis. A few of the identified cytomegalovirus-associated TCR beta chains were confirmed in vitro to be specific for cytomegalovirus antigens. While some public TCRs were present in many individuals, most TCR sequences turned up only very rarely across donors. A later genetic analysis reported fewer N-insertions in productive TCRs among donors in an Asian-associated ancestry cluster than the 666-donor mean. At a false discovery rate of 0.05, a later analysis linked under 20,000 TCR beta sequences to specific HLA alleles. Cytomegalovirus status was reported to be diagnosed by the classifier with high specificity and sensitivity in both the original and validation cohorts. The cohort was sequenced for TCR beta chains only, and without alpha or paired-chain data the features that could be detected were limited. A further reported finding was that TCR beta sequences accurately predicted the HLA-A and HLA-B alleles for most subjects in the first cohort. When HLA alleles, especially DR and DQ, strongly co-occurred, TCR associations were difficult to assign to individual alleles. A later genetic analysis associated a missense DCLRE1C variant with V-gene and J-gene trimming of TCR beta chains, and an independent cohort replicated the association. A group of highly shared sequence variants was considered likely to be a technical artifact of the sequencing pipeline. Roughly uniform sequencing depth across donors was assumed in presence/absence analyses, although this assumption may not hold.

As for this clone: No antigen is known for it. No quality values exist for individual bases; no much larger clone is one base distant.

The method behind the library was the immunoSEQ multiplex PCR assay. For the multiplex PCR, a mixture combining 60 forward primers for TCR Vbeta segments and 13 reverse primers for TCR Jbeta segments was used. Amplification of the CDR3 region of rearranged TCR beta genes was performed with a multiplex PCR assay on genomic DNA. The amplified TCR beta libraries were sequenced on the Illumina HiSeq System as 87-base-pair reads. As for the original processing: In a later analysis, some 80 million unique TCR beta chains were counted across the 500 to 700 repertoires, and roughly 10 million of these chains were shared by at least two donors. Raw reads were error-corrected and collapsed into unique sequences by a nearest-neighbor algorithm in which closely related sequences were merged to remove PCR and sequencing errors. CDR3 sequences were aligned to IMGT reference sequences to assign V, D and J gene segments. For a sequence to be retained, a match of at least six nucleotides was required to both a V gene segment and a J gene segment. Rearrangements were classified as productive when the CDR3 lacked stop codons and remained in frame with V and J, and all other rearrangements were classified as non-productive. Following IMGT convention, CDR3 was defined as the stretch from the second conserved V-encoded cysteine to the conserved J-encoded phenylalanine. The earlier analysis of 587 of the donors excluded sequences that lacked an unambiguous match to a single V gene segment. In an earlier analysis of 500 to 750 of the donors, V segments were called functional above 56.7% productive rearrangements and were called segregating when the between-donor standard deviation exceeded 5%. A statistical classification framework was built to diagnose cytomegalovirus status from the catalog of TCR beta chain sequences. In a later analysis, V and J genes were assigned by comparing TCR nucleotide sequences against IMGT/GENE-DB human TR gene sequences. The TCRdist pipeline was used in a later analysis to assign CDR3 sequences and most-parsimonious VDJ recombination scenarios. In a later analysis, each TCR beta chain was defined by its CDR3 amino acid sequence together with its V-gene family, and reads lacking a unique V-gene family were excluded. In a later analysis, fewer than 600 highly shared, low-generation-probability nucleotide sequences were removed to address suspected cross-contamination and a sequencing artifact. A later analysis calculated a clonal expansion index for each public chain from normalized within-repertoire ranks of inferred template counts. A later analysis computed generation probabilities with a VDJ recombination model fitted to out-of-frame rearrangements, and checked the results against IGoR. A later analysis scored TCR-TCR, TCR-HLA and TCR-CMV co-occurrence with hypergeometric tests, applying a repertoire-size bias correction to TCR pairs. A later analysis estimated false discovery rates by permuting HLA or CMV assignments 20 times. In a later analysis, co-occurring TCRs were grouped using DBSCAN, and TCRdist sequence similarity was added for clustering within HLA-allele-positive subsets. For co-occurrence clustering, repertoires with fewer than 30,000 or more than 120,000 public chains were excluded, along with 4 to 6 repertoires with anomalous nucleotide sharing. The table comes from immuneACCESS by way of TCRdb, which keeps in-frame sequences with V and J called. Part of the clones is missing from these tables; in studies checked, under half for an unresolved V gene and the rest for unknown reasons. V and J calls and clone size are given by that table; D and trimming were obtained from the DNA. This sample gives some 150,000 clones in total; roughly 73% of them show up just once. Jointly, the top ten make up 1.6% of the sample.

Trimming leaves V shorter by 5 bases and J shorter by 2 bases, with the junction holding 7 bases beyond the gene matches. The germline V gene gives CDR1 as SGHTA and CDR2 as FQGNSA. Spanning cysteine to phenylalanine, the CDR3 consists of 15 amino acids. Only CDR3 DNA remains: 45 bases, in frame from the first base. The cohort comprised 670 or so healthy bone marrow donors. At the time of sampling, every cohort member was nominally healthy, though immune exposures that went unrecorded were likely present. The donor tested CMV seronegative, placing the donor among the approximately 360 seronegative members of the cohort. A peripheral blood sample was provided by each donor, and peripheral blood mononuclear cells were used for TCR beta sequencing. Genomic DNA was extracted from the blood cell samples with the Qiagen DNeasy Blood Extraction Kit.

The sequence links TRBV7-2 to TRBJ2-7; 9 bases in the middle match TRBD2. Material for sequencing was PBMCs. The sequence was collected from a female donor in good health and CMV-seronegative. The encoded CDR3 is CASSLRTSATYEQYF. The DNA sequence is given as TGTGCCAGCAGCCTGAGGACTAGCGCAACCTACGAGCAGTACTTC.